Each of the 19 T cell receptor beta chains below was sequenced from the same sample in a study of OX40 agonist ivuxolimab in advanced cancers. Receptor amplification or capture employed the immunoSEQ multiplex PCR assay. In its TCRdb copy, this immuneACCESS table keeps in-frame sequences only and misses some clones. Where compared with another copy, unresolved V genes explain less than half of these, and the others have no known cause. The sample profile shows over 6,500 clones; just under 75% of them were found once. The ten largest clones add up to 58% of the sample. The sequencing here drew on CD4+ or CD8+ T cells sorted from blood, taken in a trial of the OX40 agonist ivuxolimab. The receptors originated from an adult with an advanced solid tumor such as melanoma, head and neck, liver or kidney cancer.

This chain links TRBV5-1 with TRBJ2-1, with D perhaps matching TRBD1 (5 bases). Germline V gene data show CDR1 as SGHRS and CDR2 as YFSETQ. There are 17 residues in the CDR3. The V gene lost 0 bases and the J gene lost 4 bases, with 17 bases spanning the gap. The CDR3 protein is CASSLAFSGKIYNEQFF. The CDR3 DNA reads as TGCGCCAGCAGCTTGGCTTTCTCAGGGAAGATATACAATGAGCAGTTCTTC.

This chain links TRBV12-2 with TRBJ2-7; TRBD2, as called in the table, went unchecked against the DNA. TRBV12-2 is shown as a pseudogene. CDR3 length: 14 amino acids. CDR3 nucleotide sequence: TGTGCCAGCAGCGCCGGGACTAGCCTTTGGGAGCAGTACTTC. It yields the protein CASSAGTSLWEQYF.

This clone is medium-sized within its sample. The chain recombines TRBV7-6 with TRBJ2-7; 12 bases are a match to TRBD2. The V and J ends lost 8 bases and 2 bases, in that order; junction bases with no gene match: 1. Germline values: CDR1 SGHVS, CDR2 FNYEAQ. The length of the CDR3 is 13 residues. The CDR3 DNA sequence: TGTGCCAGCTCTAGCGGGGGGGCCTACGAGCAGTACTTC. It translates to CASSSGGAYEQYF.

With respect to this clone: This CDR3 is also generated by other DNA sequences in the sample. V and J are TRBV9 and TRBJ1-1; possibly TRBD1 for D (6 bases). V gave up 4 bases and J gave up 4 bases, with 17 bases separating them. Germline CDR1 SGDLS, CDR2 YYNGEE. This CDR3 comprises 15 residues. CDR3: CASSSTGGAGTEAFF. CDR3 bases: TGTGCCAGCAGCAGTACGGGGGGGGCAGGCACTGAAGCTTTCTTT. Based on the CDR3 plus reference TRBV9 and TRBJ1-1, the full variable domain is DSGVTQTPKHLITATGQRVTLRCSPRSGDLSVYWYQQSLDQGLQFLIQYYNGEERAKGNILERFSAQQFPDLHSELNLSSLELGDSALYFCASSSTGGAGTEAFFGQGTRLTVV.

This rearrangement joins TRBV28 to TRBJ2-6; D gene ambiguous. Germline V gene lookup returns CDR1 MDHEN and CDR2 SYDVKM. Deletions cut 7 bases from V and 1 base from J, with 5 bases between. The CDR3 is 13 amino acids. The CDR3 nucleotides read TGTGCCAGCACCCTATCTGGGGCCAACGTCCTGACTTTC. Protein sequence: CASTLSGANVLTF.

The chain combines TRBV19 with TRBJ1-1; 9 nucleotides line up with TRBD1. V lost 6 bases and J lost 2; bases outside the gene matches: 1. This CDR3 has 13 amino acids. Germline V gene lookup returns CDR1 LNHDA and CDR2 SQIVND (reference sequence). The CDR3 DNA is TGTGCCAGTAGGACAGGGGGAAACACTGAAGCTTTCTTT. Translation: CASRTGGNTEAFF.

This clone was detected once. The chain links TRBV2 to TRBJ2-3; 7 bases map to TRBD1. Unmatched junction bases numbered 10, after V lost 7 bases and J lost 3 bases. The CDR3 loop spans 15 amino acids. Germline V lookup: CDR1 SNHLY, CDR2 FYNNEI. The chain's CDR3 is CASTSAAGGTDTQYF. CDR3 in DNA: TGTGCCAGCACCAGTGCTGCAGGGGGAACAGATACGCAGTATTTT.

The J gene is TRBJ2-1, the V gene TRBV4-3; D is tentatively TRBD1 or TRBD2 (5 bases each). V dropped 0 bases and J dropped 3 bases, with 15 bases sitting between them. In germline, CDR1 is LGHNA, CDR2 YSLEER. This CDR3 spans 17 amino acids. The CDR3 is CASSQESGTQDYNEQFF. CDR3 nucleotide sequence: TGCGCCAGCAGCCAAGAATCCGGGACCCAGGACTACAATGAGCAGTTCTTC.

The CDR3 here is CASSDPGQFSPLHF. The CDR3 nucleotides are TGTGCCAGCAGTGATCCGGGACAGTTTTCACCCCTCCACTTT. The rearrangement joins TRBV27 to TRBJ1-6, with 7 nucleotides matching TRBD1. The CDR3 has 14 residues. Germline CDR1 is MNHEY and CDR2 is SMNVEV (reference sequence). Trimming removed 5 bases from V and 9 bases from J; junction bases left unmatched: 7.

The chain couples TRBV9 to TRBJ2-7; D unresolved. V lost 4 bases, J lost 2 bases, and 7 bases lay in between. Germline values: CDR1 SGDLS, CDR2 YYNGEE. CDR3 length: 12 amino acids. The CDR3 DNA is TGTGCCAGCAGCCCAGACGCCTACGAGCAGTACTTC. Translated, it gives CASSPDAYEQYF.

This clone is judged medium-sized (0.01 to 0.1%). The chain links TRBV11-3 to TRBJ2-7; 12 nucleotides line up with TRBD2. The V and J ends lost 8 bases and 2 bases, in that order; junction bases with no gene match: 1. Germline V gives CDR1 SGHNT, CDR2 YENEEA. This CDR3 region has 13 residues. The chain's CDR3 is CASSSGGAYEQYF. In DNA, the CDR3 is TGTGCCAGCTCTAGCGGGGGGGCCTACGAGCAGTACTTC.

The genes are TRBV6-1 and TRBJ1-5; D not certain. The CDR3 runs to 15 residues. CDR1 and CDR2 from the germline V gene are MNHNS and SASEGT. V was pared by 2 bases and J by 1 base, with 9 bases between. CDR3 sequence: CASSEFWQSNQPQHF. DNA of the CDR3: TGTGCCAGCAGTGAATTTTGGCAGAGCAATCAGCCCCAGCATTTT.

The chain has TRBV2 and TRBJ2-7; D gene uncertain. The V end was cut by 7 bases, the J end by 1 base, with 8 bases between. CDR3 size: 12 residues. Germline V CDR1 and CDR2: SNHLY, FYNNEI. CDR3 residues: CASTDPSYEQYF. The CDR3, as DNA: TGTGCCAGCACGGATCCTTCCTACGAGCAGTACTTC.

V is TRBV4-1 and J is TRBJ2-1; perhaps TRBD2 as D (6 bases). Germline CDR1 and CDR2: MGHRA and YSYEKL. Trimming stripped 0 bases from V and 0 bases from J, with 9 bases between. There are 16 residues in the CDR3. The CDR3 DNA follows: TGCGCCAGCAGCCAAGAGACGGGGGTCTCCTACAATGAGCAGTTCTTC. Its translation: CASSQETGVSYNEQFF.

The CDR3 region is CASSQEPPPAEQYF. In DNA form, the CDR3 reads TGTGCCAGCAGCCAAGAGCCCCCCCCAGCCGAGCAGTACTTC. The rearrangement joins TRBV14 to TRBJ2-7, with D uncertain. The V gene lost 0 bases and the J gene lost 6 bases, with 12 bases spanning the gap. Germline CDR1 is SGHDN and CDR2 is FVKESK. This CDR3 is built from 14 residues.

With respect to this clone: At one boundary the junction diverges from the germline segment, which might be a read error. J is TRBJ1-2 and V is TRBV2, with D maybe TRBD1 (6 bases). Germline assignment: CDR1 SNHLY and CDR2 FYNNEI. The CDR3 length is 15 residues. DNA of the CDR3: TGTGCCATCAGTGAGGACAGACTCCACCGTAGAGGCTACACCTTC. Translation: CAISEDRLHRRGYTF.

The chain recombines TRBV7-9 with TRBJ2-7; D remains unclear. V lost 1 base and J 3 bases, leaving 10 bases between the germline ends. This CDR3 region has 14 residues. CDR1 SEHNR and CDR2 FQNEAQ come from the germline V gene (reference sequence). The CDR3 coding sequence is TGTGCCAGCAGCTTAGGTTCAGGAATCTACGAGCAGTACTTC. Translating it yields CASSLGSGIYEQYF.

This clone was seen just once. The rearrangement links TRBV7-2 to TRBJ2-7, with 9 bases that match TRBD2. Unmatched junction bases numbered 12, after V lost 6 bases and J lost 6 bases. Germline V gene lookup returns CDR1 SGHTA and CDR2 FQGNSA. The CDR3 spans 15 residues. For the CDR3, the DNA is TGTGCCAGCAGTGGCCGTGGTAGCGGGAGAGGCGAGCAGTACTTC. As protein: CASSGRGSGRGEQYF.

This clone was found a few times. V gene TRBV9 combines with J gene TRBJ2-7; D is perhaps TRBD1 (6 bases). V was pared by 4 bases and J by 5 bases, with 16 bases between. Per germline, CDR1 SGDLS and CDR2 YYNGEE. The CDR3 totals 14 residues. The DNA for the CDR3 is TGTGCCAGCAGCCCCCGGGACATTGCCCACGAGCAGTACTTC. Encoded protein: CASSPRDIAHEQYF. Complete variable domain (other parts from reference TRBV9 and TRBJ2-7): DSGVTQTPKHLITATGQRVTLRCSPRSGDLSVYWYQQSLDQGLQFLIQYYNGEERAKGNILERFSAQQFPDLHSELNLSSLELGDSALYFCASSPRDIAHEQYFGPGTRLTVT.